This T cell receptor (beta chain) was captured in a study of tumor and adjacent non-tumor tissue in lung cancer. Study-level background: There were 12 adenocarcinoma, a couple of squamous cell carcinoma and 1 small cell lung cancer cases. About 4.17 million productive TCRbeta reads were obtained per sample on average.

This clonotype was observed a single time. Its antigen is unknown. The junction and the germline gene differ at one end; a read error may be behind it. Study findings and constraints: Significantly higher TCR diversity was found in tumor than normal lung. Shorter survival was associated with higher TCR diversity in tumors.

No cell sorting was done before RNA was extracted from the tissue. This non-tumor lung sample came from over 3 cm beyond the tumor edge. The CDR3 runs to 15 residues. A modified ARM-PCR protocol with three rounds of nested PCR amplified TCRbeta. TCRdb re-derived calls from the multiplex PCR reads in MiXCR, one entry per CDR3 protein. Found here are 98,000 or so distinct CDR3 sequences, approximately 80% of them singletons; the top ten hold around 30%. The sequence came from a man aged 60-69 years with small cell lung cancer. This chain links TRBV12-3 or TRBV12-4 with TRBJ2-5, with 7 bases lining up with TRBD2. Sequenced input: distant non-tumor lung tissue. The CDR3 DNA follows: TGTGCTAGCAGTCCGACTAGCTGCGCGATGGAGATCCTGTACTTC. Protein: CASSPTSCAMEILYF.